The source of this T cell receptor beta chain is a study of T cells and Merkel cell carcinoma outcomes. Profiled with immunoSEQ multiplex PCR; TCRdb holds only in-frame clones, not every one. The sample has some 19,000 clones, almost 85% seen once. Germline lookup yields CDR1 SQVTM and CDR2 ANQGSEA. The V end was cut by 8 bases, the J end by 9 bases, with 14 bases between. The CDR3 is made up of 11 amino acids. This clone was seen only once. The antigen is unknown. General observations from the study: Repertoire plus T-cell density reportedly predicted Merkel cell carcinoma outcomes.

This receptor was obtained from a human donor with Merkel cell carcinoma. The chain carries TRBV29-1 and TRBJ2-1; possibly TRBD1 for D (5 bases). The sequencing input was tumor tissue from Merkel cell carcinoma. The CDR3 sequence is CSYRRKGEQFF. The CDR3, as DNA: TGCAGCTACAGGCGTAAAGGTGAGCAGTTCTTC.